This T cell receptor beta chain stems from a study of shared clonotypes between healthy human individuals. Donors were healthy HIV-negative adults without recently reported acute infections or vaccinations. Assay: immunoSEQ multiplex PCR; the TCRdb copy retains only in-frame clones and omits some. The sample yields about 480,000 clones, over 75% seen once. Germline CDR1 and CDR2: SGHAT and FQNNGV. V lost 3 bases, J lost 9 bases, and 5 bases stayed unmatched. The CDR3 spans 14 residues. The rearrangement uses TRBV11-2 and TRBJ2-7; 13 bases are a match to TRBD2. The sample consisted of PBMCs. The clonotype comes from a woman between 40 and 55 years old in good health. Some clones in this sample may be carry-over from other donors' samples. The CDR3 here is CASSFGLAGEGQYF. In DNA form, the CDR3 reads TGTGCCAGCAGCTTCGGACTAGCGGGAGAAGGGCAGTACTTC.